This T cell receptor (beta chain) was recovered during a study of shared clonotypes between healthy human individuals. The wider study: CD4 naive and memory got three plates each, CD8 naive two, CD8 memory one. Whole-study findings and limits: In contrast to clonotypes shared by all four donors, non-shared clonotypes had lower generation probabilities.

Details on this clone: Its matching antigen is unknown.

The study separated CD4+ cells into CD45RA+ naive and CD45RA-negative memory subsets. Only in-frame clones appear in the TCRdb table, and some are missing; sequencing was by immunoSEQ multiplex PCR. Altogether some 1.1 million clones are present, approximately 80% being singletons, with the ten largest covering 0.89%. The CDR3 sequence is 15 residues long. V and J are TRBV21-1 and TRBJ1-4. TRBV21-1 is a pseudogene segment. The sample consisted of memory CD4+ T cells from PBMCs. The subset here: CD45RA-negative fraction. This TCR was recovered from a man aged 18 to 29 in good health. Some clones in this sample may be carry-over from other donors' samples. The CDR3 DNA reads TGTGCCAGCAGCAAAGTCGGAGACAAAGGGGAAAAACTGTTTTTT. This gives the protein CASSKVGDKGEKLFF.